This T cell receptor (beta chain) is from a study of technical replicates of blood from a few donors. Clones were sequenced by immunoSEQ multiplex PCR, and TCRdb holds only the in-frame ones, with some missing. The sample shows approximately 69,000 clones, over 75% of them seen only once. Germline V gene data show CDR1 as LNHNV and CDR2 as YYDKDF (reference sequence). With V trimmed by 3 bases and J by 7 bases, 2 bases remained unmatched. The length of the CDR3 is 14 residues. The sequenced sample was PBMCs. This chain uses TRBV15 with TRBJ1-6; 8 positions agree with TRBD1. This receptor was identified in a human donor in good health. Some clones in this sample may be carry-over from other donors' samples. In nucleotides, the CDR3 is TGTGCCACCAGCAGTGACAGGGGAAATTCACCCCTCCACTTT. Protein product: CATSSDRGNSPLHF.